A selection of T cell receptor beta chains follows, all from one sample in a study of OX40 agonist ivuxolimab in advanced cancers. The protocol was immunoSEQ multiplex PCR, while the TCRdb copy is restricted to in-frame clones and leaves out a portion. The profile shows about 45,000 clones, about 89% of them singletons. The source material was CD4+ or CD8+ T cells sorted from blood, sampled in a trial of the OX40 agonist ivuxolimab. The receptors originated from an adult with an advanced solid tumor such as melanoma, head and neck, liver or kidney cancer. The CDR3 runs from the conserved cysteine through the conserved F or W. Fields, in order: CDR3 DNA, CDR3 protein, clone size, D gene, V gene, J gene. A D gene is named only where the DNA matches it firmly. Clone size is shown for a subset of rows, as once, few, many or a class of expanded clone.

TGTGCCAGCAGCGTAGTCACGAGGGGGGGCACTGAAGCTTTCTTT	CASSVVTRGGTEAFF	-	-	TRBV9	TRBJ1-1
TGCAGCGTTGAAGGGATAGGTTCCAATTTTAACTATGGCTACACCTTC	CSVEGIGSNFNYGYTF	-	-	TRBV29-1	TRBJ1-2
TGTGCCAGCACAACCATCCCTCCGACTGAAGCTTTCTTT	CASTTIPPTEAFF	-	-	TRBV6-5	TRBJ1-1
TGTGCCAGCAGTGAAGCGTTCGGGGGGGGCAATGGCTACACCTTC	CASSEAFGGGNGYTF	-	-	TRBV25-1	TRBJ1-2
TGTGCTAGCAGTGAACGGGAGCAGGGTGGCTACACCTTC	CASSEREQGGYTF	-	-	TRBV6-1	TRBJ1-2
TGTGCCAGCAGCAAAGTCGCCTCCTGGGGGAGCTCCTACAATGAGCAGTTCTTC	CASSKVASWGSSYNEQFF	-	-	TRBV11-2	TRBJ2-1
TGTGCCAGCAGTGCTAAAGGGGGAGGGGGAGACGAGCAGTACTTC	CASSAKGGGGDEQYF	-	-	TRBV2	TRBJ2-7
TGTGCCAGCAGCCGGTACAATGAGCAGTTCTTC	CASSRYNEQFF	-	-	TRBV27	TRBJ2-1
TGCGCCAGCAGCCAAGAGAGGGAGCGGTACGAGCAGTACTTC	CASSQERERYEQYF	-	-	TRBV4-1	TRBJ2-7
TGTGCCAGCAGTTACCGCGCCAGCACAGATACGCAGTATTTT	CASSYRASTDTQYF	-	-	TRBV6-6	TRBJ2-3
TGCGCCAGCAGTGAGTCGGGGTATTGGCCCCAGCATTTT	CASSESGYWPQHF	-	-	TRBV10-2	TRBJ1-5
TGTGCCAGCAGTTTACGGGCAGGCGGCTACGAGCAGTACTTC	CASSLRAGGYEQYF	-	-	TRBV27	TRBJ2-7
TGTGCCAGCAGCGGAGGGGGAGCGGGGGTCTTGGATACGCAGTATTTT	CASSGGGAGVLDTQYF	-	TRBD2	TRBV9	TRBJ2-3
TGTGCCAGCAGTGAAGGGTCTGGAAACACCATATATTTT	CASSEGSGNTIYF	few	-	TRBV6-1	TRBJ1-3
TGTGCCAGCAACTTACGTGGGAGCGGGAGATTTTTGGGTCTTCACGAGCAGTACTTC	CASNLRGSGRFLGLHEQYF	-	TRBD2	TRBV11-2	TRBJ2-7
TGTGCCAGCAGCTCTCGGGTGTTCTCCTACAATGAGCAGTTCTTC	CASSSRVFSYNEQFF	-	-	TRBV7-9	TRBJ2-1
TGTGCCAGCAGCGGTAATGGGGGAAATGAGCAGTTCTTC	CASSGNGGNEQFF	-	-	TRBV9	TRBJ2-1
TGTGCCAGCAGCGTAGGAGGGCCCCACTACGAGCAGTACTTC	CASSVGGPHYEQYF	-	-	TRBV9	TRBJ2-7
TGTGCCATCACAGGACCAGGACAGGGTCGGGACTATGGCTACACCTTC	CAITGPGQGRDYGYTF	-	TRBD1	TRBV2	TRBJ1-2
TGTGCCACCAGCAGGGGGGACAGGGGGCGCGAAAGAAACTATGGCTACACCTTC	CATSRGDRGRERNYGYTF	-	TRBD1	TRBV15	TRBJ1-2